The rows below give T cell receptor beta chains drawn from one sample of a study of cytomegalovirus exposure and HLA in healthy donors. Using immunoSEQ multiplex PCR, the repertoire was profiled, and TCRdb retains in-frame clones only, with some absent. The sample gives about 130,000 clones, 70% to 80% of which show up once; 1.5% is in the top ten. Sequencing was done on a sample of PBMCs. These TCRs come from a female donor in good health and CMV-seronegative. Both conserved end residues are part of each CDR3.

V gene: TRBV11-2
CDR3 length: 15
J gene: TRBJ2-1
CDR3 protein: CASSILRTGHNEQFF

V gene: TRBV19
CDR3 length: 16
J gene: TRBJ2-1
CDR3 protein: CASSILGDIFGNEQFF

V gene: TRBV27
CDR3 length: 12
J gene: TRBJ2-1
CDR3 protein: CASSPTGYEQFF

V gene: TRBV28
CDR3 length: 17
J gene: TRBJ2-2
CDR3 protein: CASSFVSPRTNTGELFF

V gene: TRBV25-1
CDR3 length: 15
J gene: TRBJ2-1
CDR3 protein: CASSDPASPYNEQFF

V gene: TRBV28
CDR3 length: 13
J gene: TRBJ2-1
CDR3 protein: CASSGYSYNEQFF

V gene: TRBV30
CDR3 length: 15
J gene: TRBJ1-5
CDR3 protein: CAWSVQTGPGQPQHF

V gene: TRBV4-3
CDR3 length: 14
J gene: TRBJ2-7
CDR3 protein: CASSPLGGIHEQYF

V gene: TRBV4-2
CDR3 length: 15
J gene: TRBJ2-7
CDR3 protein: CASSRMDSQGGEQYF

V gene: TRBV29-1
CDR3 length: 12
J gene: TRBJ2-1
CDR3 protein: CSVRGGHSEQFF

V gene: TRBV10-1
CDR3 length: 15
J gene: TRBJ2-1
CDR3 protein: CASSAAGMDYNEQFF

V gene: TRBV4-2
CDR3 length: 14
J gene: TRBJ1-1
CDR3 protein: CASSQEIGGAEAFF

V gene: TRBV6-6
CDR3 length: 14
J gene: TRBJ2-2
CDR3 protein: CASRITGAGGELFF

V gene: TRBV28
CDR3 length: 12
J gene: TRBJ1-2
CDR3 protein: CASSLRNYGYTF

V gene: TRBV7-7
CDR3 length: 13
J gene: TRBJ2-1
CDR3 protein: CASSQDSYNEQFF

V gene: TRBV18
CDR3 length: 14
J gene: TRBJ1-4
CDR3 protein: CASSLPATNEKLFF

V gene: TRBV6-1
CDR3 length: 13
J gene: TRBJ2-5
CDR3 protein: CASSSRQGETQYF

V gene: TRBV23-1
CDR3 length: 13
J gene: TRBJ1-1
CDR3 protein: CASRQAMNTEAFF

V gene: TRBV6-5
CDR3 length: 15
J gene: TRBJ2-1
CDR3 protein: CASKASGTYYNEQFF

V gene: TRBV27
CDR3 length: 14
J gene: TRBJ1-2
CDR3 protein: CASSRIGRGRGYTF

V gene: TRBV4-3
CDR3 length: 14
J gene: TRBJ2-3
CDR3 protein: CASSLGQGADTQYF

V gene: TRBV6-5
CDR3 length: 14
J gene: TRBJ1-1
CDR3 protein: CASSYGRGGVEAFF

V gene: TRBV7-6
CDR3 length: 15
J gene: TRBJ1-4
CDR3 protein: CASSLGGQGDEKLFF

V gene: TRBV7-6
CDR3 length: 14
J gene: TRBJ1-6
CDR3 protein: CASSLEADNSPLHF

V gene: TRBV9
CDR3 length: 16
J gene: TRBJ2-2
CDR3 protein: CASSPSGRAGTGELFF

V gene: TRBV19
CDR3 length: 15
J gene: TRBJ2-7
CDR3 protein: CASALRPSEIYEQYF

V gene: TRBV11-2
CDR3 length: 14
J gene: TRBJ1-2
CDR3 protein: CASSLRGGNYGYTF

V gene: TRBV4-2
CDR3 length: 12
J gene: TRBJ1-5
CDR3 protein: CASSFSDQPQHF

V gene: TRBV27
CDR3 length: 18
J gene: TRBJ2-7
CDR3 protein: CASSLLSDSGTGYGEQYF

V gene: TRBV1
CDR3 length: 17
J gene: TRBJ2-7
CDR3 protein: CTSSQAYLAGVTYEQYF

V gene: TRBV7-9
CDR3 length: 16
J gene: TRBJ2-7
CDR3 protein: CASSPWTSGSSYEQYF